What follows describes a single TCR beta chain. Antigen specificity is unknown. The CDR3 consists of 19 residues. Germline CDR1 and CDR2: SGHAT and FQDESV (reference sequence). V was clipped by 3 bases and J by 1 base, with 22 bases between them. This entry is derived from a study of response to subunit inactivated influenza vaccine. Study findings and constraints: A suggestion made by the authors is that each seasonal influenza vaccination recruits few new T cells.

TCRdb ran MiXCR on the RT-PCR reads and lists one entry per CDR3 protein. This sample has 650,000 to 850,000 distinct CDR3 sequences, with approximately 14% found just once. Sequencing was performed on PBMCs from blood, taken less than 15 days before vaccination. The clonotype comes from a man in his forties or fifties who received an inactivated influenza vaccine. The V gene is TRBV11-1, the J gene TRBJ2-1, with D maybe TRBD2 (7 bases). This CDR3 is CASSLSGGGRGSSYNEQFF. CDR3 coding DNA: TGTGCCAGCAGCTTGAGTGGGGGGGGCCGCGGGAGTTCCTACAATGAGCAGTTCTTC.